Listed here are 8 T cell receptor beta chains from one sample, sequenced in a study of T cell changes during pregnancy in multiple sclerosis. Assay: immunoSEQ multiplex PCR; the TCRdb copy retains only in-frame clones and omits some. Of about 55,000 clones in the sample, approximately 94% were seen once. This sample comprised CD8+ T cells from peripheral blood mononuclear cells, obtained after pregnancy. The receptors derive from a female donor with multiple sclerosis, enrolled in a pregnancy study.

CDR3 bases: TGTGCCAGCAGCGGAGAATCGGCTAGCGGGAGAATTGAGCAGTTCTTC. As protein: CASSGESASGRIEQFF. This chain links TRBV9 with TRBJ2-1; 10 bases match TRBD2. This CDR3 contains 16 residues. Trimming removed 3 bases from V and 9 bases from J; junction bases left unmatched: 12. Germline V gene sequence: CDR1 SGDLS, CDR2 YYNGEE.

The chain couples TRBV5-6 to TRBJ1-2; 9 nucleotides line up with TRBD1. The CDR3 is 14 amino acids. Per the germline V gene, CDR1 is SGHDT and CDR2 is YYEEEE. The ends lost 2 bases at V and 4 bases at J; junction bases unmatched: 3. The CDR3 loop is CASSFGTGSYGYTF. CDR3 DNA sequence: TGTGCCAGCAGCTTTGGGACAGGGTCCTATGGCTACACCTTC.

This chain connects TRBV9 to TRBJ2-3; TRBD2 matches 7 bases. CDR3 length: 16 amino acids. The J segment lost 0 bases and the V segment lost 3 bases, leaving 7 bases of the junction unmatched. In germline, CDR1 is SGDLS, CDR2 YYNGEE. The DNA of the CDR3 is TGTGCCAGCAGCGAGGGACTATTTCTTAGCACAGATACGCAGTATTTT. This translates into CASSEGLFLSTDTQYF. Based on the CDR3 plus reference TRBV9 and TRBJ2-3, the full variable domain is DSGVTQTPKHLITATGQRVTLRCSPRSGDLSVYWYQQSLDQGLQFLIQYYNGEERAKGNILERFSAQQFPDLHSELNLSSLELGDSALYFCASSEGLFLSTDTQYFGPGTRLTVL.

The chain links TRBV11-2 to TRBJ2-5; possibly TRBD2 for D (5 bases). The CDR3 runs 16 residues. Germline V lookup: CDR1 SGHAT, CDR2 FQNNGV. Deletions cut 1 base from V and 2 bases from J, with 14 bases between. Written as DNA, the CDR3 is TGTGCCAGCAGCTTAGTAACAGCGGTGGGACAAGAGACCCAGTACTTC. Its protein is CASSLVTAVGQETQYF.

This chain connects TRBV5-6 to TRBJ1-4, with D unclear. The germline gives CDR1 SGHDT, CDR2 YYEEEE. V lost 0 bases and J lost 3, with 3 bases in between. The CDR3 runs 13 residues. CDR3 DNA: TGTGCCAGCAGCTTGGCGGCTAATGAAAAACTGTTTTTT. It codes for CASSLAANEKLFF.

This clone has only a few counts. This specimen includes other DNA sequences encoding the same CDR3. V gene TRBV19 combines with J gene TRBJ1-1; D possibly corresponds to TRBD1 (5 bases). Germline CDR1 is LNHDA and CDR2 is SQIVND (reference sequence). The germline V and J ends were trimmed by 3 bases and 6 bases, with 8 bases remaining between them. The CDR3 has 12 residues. The CDR3 loop is CASSIGGAEAFF. The CDR3 DNA reads as TGTGCCAGTAGTATCGGGGGGGCTGAAGCTTTCTTT.

This clone has just one count. This chain uses TRBV19 with TRBJ2-1; 9 bases are a match to TRBD2. The V and J ends lost 10 bases and 6 bases, in that order; junction bases with no gene match: 10. CDR1 and CDR2 (germline): LNHDA, SQIVND (reference sequence). This CDR3 has 14 residues. This CDR3 is CAISAGGPGNEQFF. The CDR3 nucleotides are TGTGCCATATCAGCGGGAGGCCCGGGCAATGAGCAGTTCTTC.

The CDR3 sequence is CASGSRAARNEQFF. For the CDR3, the DNA is TGCGCCAGCGGGTCCAGGGCCGCAAGGAATGAGCAGTTCTTC. V usage is TRBV4-1 and J usage is TRBJ2-1; D may be TRBD1 (5 bases). From germline, CDR1 is MGHRA and CDR2 YSYEKL. Between the trimmed V and J ends, which lost 8 bases and 7 bases, there was a span of 18 bases. This CDR3 spans 14 amino acids.